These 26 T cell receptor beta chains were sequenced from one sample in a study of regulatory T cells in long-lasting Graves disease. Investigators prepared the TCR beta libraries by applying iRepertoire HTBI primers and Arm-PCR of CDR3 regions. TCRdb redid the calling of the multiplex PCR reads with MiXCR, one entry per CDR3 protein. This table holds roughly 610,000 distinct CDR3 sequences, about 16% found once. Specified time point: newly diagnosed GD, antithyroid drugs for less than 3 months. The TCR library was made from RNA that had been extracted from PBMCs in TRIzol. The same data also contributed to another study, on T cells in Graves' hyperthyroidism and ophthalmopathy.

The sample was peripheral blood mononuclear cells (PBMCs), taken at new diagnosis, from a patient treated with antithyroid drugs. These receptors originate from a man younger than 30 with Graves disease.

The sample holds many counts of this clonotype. CDR3 DNA: TGCGCCAGCAGCGGAAGGGGAGGGCACACTGAAGCTTTCTTT. This encodes CASSGRGGHTEAFF. This chain connects TRBV5-1 to TRBJ1-1, with TRBD1 as a possible D gene (5 bases). CDR1 is SGHRS, CDR2 YFSETQ, per germline. V lost 4 bases and J 3 bases, leaving 13 bases between the germline ends. The CDR3 contains 14 residues.

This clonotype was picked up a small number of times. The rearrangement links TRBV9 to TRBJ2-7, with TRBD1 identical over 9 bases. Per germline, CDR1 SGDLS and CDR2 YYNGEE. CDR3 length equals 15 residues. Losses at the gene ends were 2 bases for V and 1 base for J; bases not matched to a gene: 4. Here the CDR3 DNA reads TGTGCCAGCAGCGTGGGACAGGGTCCTTCCTACGAGCAGTACTTC. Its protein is CASSVGQGPSYEQYF.

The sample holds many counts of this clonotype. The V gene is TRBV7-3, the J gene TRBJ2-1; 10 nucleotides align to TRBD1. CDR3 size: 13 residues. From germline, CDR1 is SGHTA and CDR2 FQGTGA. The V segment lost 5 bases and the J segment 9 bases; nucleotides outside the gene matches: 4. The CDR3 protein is CASSQDRGSEQFF. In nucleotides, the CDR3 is TGTGCCAGCAGCCAGGACAGGGGGAGTGAGCAGTTCTTC.

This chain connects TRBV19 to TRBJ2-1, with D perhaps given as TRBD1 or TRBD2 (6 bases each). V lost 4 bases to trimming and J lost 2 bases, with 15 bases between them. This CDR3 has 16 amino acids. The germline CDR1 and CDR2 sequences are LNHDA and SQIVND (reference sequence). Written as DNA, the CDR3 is TGTGCCAGTAGTACCTCCGGAGGGGACACCTACAATGAGCAGTTCTTC. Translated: CASSTSGGDTYNEQFF.

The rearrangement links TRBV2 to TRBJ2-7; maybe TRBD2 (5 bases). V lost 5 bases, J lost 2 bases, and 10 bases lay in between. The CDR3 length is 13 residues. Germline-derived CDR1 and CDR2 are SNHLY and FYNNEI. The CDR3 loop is CASSLEETYEQYF. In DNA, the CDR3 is TGTGCCAGCAGTCTGGAGGAGACCTACGAGCAGTACTTC.

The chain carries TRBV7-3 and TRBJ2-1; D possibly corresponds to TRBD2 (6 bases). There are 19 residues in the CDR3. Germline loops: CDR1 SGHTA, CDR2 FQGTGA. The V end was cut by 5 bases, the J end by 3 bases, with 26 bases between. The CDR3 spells CASSQDRIGDSYRYNEQFF. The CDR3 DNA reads TGTGCCAGCAGCCAAGATAGGATCGGGGACTCCTACCGCTACAATGAGCAGTTCTTC.

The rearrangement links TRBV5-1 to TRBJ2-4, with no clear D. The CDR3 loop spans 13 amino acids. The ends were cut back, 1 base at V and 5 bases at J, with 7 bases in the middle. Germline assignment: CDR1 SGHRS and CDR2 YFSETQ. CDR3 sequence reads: CASSLRPENIQYF. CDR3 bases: TGCGCCAGCAGCTTGCGGCCAGAAAACATTCAGTACTTC. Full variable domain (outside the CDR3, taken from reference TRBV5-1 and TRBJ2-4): KAGVTQTPRYLIKTRGQQVTLSCSPISGHRSVSWYQQTPGQGLQFLFEYFSETQRNKGNFPGRFSGRQFSNSRSEMNVSTLELGDSALYLCASSLRPENIQYFGAGTRLSVL.

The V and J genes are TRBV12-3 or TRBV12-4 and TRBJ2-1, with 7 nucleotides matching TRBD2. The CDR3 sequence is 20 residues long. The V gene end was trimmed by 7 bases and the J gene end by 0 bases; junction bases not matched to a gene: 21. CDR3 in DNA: TGTGCCAGCAAAGGTGTTATACCGCGGAAGCGGGGTAGCTCCTACAATGAGCAGTTCTTC. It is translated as CASKGVIPRKRGSSYNEQFF.

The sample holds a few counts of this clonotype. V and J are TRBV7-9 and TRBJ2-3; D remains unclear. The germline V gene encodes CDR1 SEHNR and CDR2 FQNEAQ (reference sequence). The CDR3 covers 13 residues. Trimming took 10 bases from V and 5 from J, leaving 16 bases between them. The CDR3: CATSAFVVDTQYF. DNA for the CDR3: TGTGCCACGTCGGCCTTCGTGGTAGATACGCAGTATTTT.

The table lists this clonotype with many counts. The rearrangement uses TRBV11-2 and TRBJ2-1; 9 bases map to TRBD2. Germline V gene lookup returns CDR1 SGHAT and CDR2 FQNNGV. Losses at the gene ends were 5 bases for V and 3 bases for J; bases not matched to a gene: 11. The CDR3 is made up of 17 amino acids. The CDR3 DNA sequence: TGTGCCAGCAGCACGCGGGAGGGTAGCGTGATCTACAATGAGCAGTTCTTC. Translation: CASSTREGSVIYNEQFF.

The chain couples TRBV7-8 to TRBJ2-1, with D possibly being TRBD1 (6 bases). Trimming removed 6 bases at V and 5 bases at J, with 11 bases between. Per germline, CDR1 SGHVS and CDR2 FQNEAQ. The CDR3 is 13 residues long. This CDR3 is CASSQGPHNEQFF. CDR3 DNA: TGTGCCAGCAGTCAGGGGCCCCACAATGAGCAGTTCTTC.

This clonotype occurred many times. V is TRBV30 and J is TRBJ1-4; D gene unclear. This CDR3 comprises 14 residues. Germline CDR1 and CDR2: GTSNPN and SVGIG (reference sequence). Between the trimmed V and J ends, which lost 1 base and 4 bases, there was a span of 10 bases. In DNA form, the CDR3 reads TGTGCCTGGAGTGGAGGTGGGAATAATGAAAAACTGTTTTTT. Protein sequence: CAWSGGGNNEKLFF.

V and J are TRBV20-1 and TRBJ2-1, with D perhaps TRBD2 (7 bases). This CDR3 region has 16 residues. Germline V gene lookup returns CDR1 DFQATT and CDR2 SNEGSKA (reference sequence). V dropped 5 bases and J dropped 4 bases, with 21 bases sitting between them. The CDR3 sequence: CSAPGGYREWYNEQFF. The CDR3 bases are TGCAGTGCTCCGGGGGGCTACCGGGAGTGGTACAATGAGCAGTTCTTC.

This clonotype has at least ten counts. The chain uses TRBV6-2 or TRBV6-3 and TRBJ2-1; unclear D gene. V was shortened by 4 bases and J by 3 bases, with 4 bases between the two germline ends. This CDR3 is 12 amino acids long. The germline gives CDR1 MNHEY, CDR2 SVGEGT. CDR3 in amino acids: CASSFHYNEQFF. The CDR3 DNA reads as TGTGCCAGCAGTTTTCACTACAATGAGCAGTTCTTC.

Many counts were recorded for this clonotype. The CDR3 is CASSDVGVPYEQYF. The CDR3, as DNA: TGTGCCAGCAGTGATGTGGGGGTTCCCTACGAGCAGTACTTC. The V call is TRBV6-1, the J call TRBJ2-7; tentatively, D is TRBD1 or TRBD2 (5 bases each). There are 14 residues in the CDR3. Trimming stripped 3 bases from V and 2 bases from J, with 11 bases between. Germline CDR1 and CDR2: MNHNS and SASEGT.

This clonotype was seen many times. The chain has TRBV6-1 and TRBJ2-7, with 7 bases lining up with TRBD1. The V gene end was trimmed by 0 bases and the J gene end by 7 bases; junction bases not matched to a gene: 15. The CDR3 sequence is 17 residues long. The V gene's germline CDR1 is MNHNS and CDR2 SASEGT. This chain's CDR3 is CASSEAVGTASMREQYF. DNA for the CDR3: TGTGCCAGCAGTGAAGCTGTAGGGACAGCCAGCATGAGGGAGCAGTACTTC.

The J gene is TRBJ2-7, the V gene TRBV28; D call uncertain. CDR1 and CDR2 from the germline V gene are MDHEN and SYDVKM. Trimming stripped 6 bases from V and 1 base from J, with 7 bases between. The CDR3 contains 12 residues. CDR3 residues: CASRDLSYEQYF. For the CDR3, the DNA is TGTGCCAGCAGGGACCTTTCCTACGAGCAGTACTTC.

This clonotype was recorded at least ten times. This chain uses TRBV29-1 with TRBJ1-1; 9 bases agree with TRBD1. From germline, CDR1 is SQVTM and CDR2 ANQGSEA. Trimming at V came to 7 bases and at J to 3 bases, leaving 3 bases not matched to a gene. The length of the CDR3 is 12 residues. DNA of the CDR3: TGCAGCGCCGGACAGGGGTACACTGAAGCTTTCTTT. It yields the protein CSAGQGYTEAFF.

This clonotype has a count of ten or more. CDR3 sequence: CASSKERDEQFF. CDR3 coding DNA: TGTGCCAGCAGTAAAGAGCGGGATGAGCAGTTCTTC. This chain joins TRBV2 and TRBJ2-1; a weak D match, TRBD2 (6 bases). The CDR3 contains 12 residues. V was trimmed by 5 bases and J by 8 bases, leaving 10 bases between them. Germline values: CDR1 SNHLY, CDR2 FYNNEI.

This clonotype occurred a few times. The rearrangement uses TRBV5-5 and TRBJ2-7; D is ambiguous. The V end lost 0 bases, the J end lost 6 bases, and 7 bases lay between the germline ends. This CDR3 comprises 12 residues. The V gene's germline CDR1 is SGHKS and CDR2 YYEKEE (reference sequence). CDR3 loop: CASSLVNGEQYF. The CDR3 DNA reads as TGTGCCAGCAGCTTGGTTAATGGCGAGCAGTACTTC.

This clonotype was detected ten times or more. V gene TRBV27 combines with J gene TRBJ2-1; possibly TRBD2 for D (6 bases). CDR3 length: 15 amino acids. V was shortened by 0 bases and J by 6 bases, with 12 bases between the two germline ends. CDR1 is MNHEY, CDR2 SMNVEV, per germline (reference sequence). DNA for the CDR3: TGTGCCAGCAGTTTATCGGCAGGGAGGTCCAATGAGCAGTTCTTC. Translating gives CASSLSAGRSNEQFF.

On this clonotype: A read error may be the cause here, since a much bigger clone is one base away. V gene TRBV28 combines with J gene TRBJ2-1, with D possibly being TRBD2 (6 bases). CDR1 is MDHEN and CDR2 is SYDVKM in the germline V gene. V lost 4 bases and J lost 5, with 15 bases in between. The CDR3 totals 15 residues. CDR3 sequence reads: CASSYSGDAHNEQFF. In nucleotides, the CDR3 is TGTGCCAGCAGTTATAGCGGAGATGCCCACAATGAGCAGTTCTTC.

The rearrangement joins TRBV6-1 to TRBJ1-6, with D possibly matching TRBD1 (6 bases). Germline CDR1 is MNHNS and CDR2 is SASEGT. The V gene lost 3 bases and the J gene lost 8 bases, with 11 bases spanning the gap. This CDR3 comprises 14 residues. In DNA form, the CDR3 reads TGTGCCAGCAGTGACCAGGGGACGGATTCACCCCTCCACTTT. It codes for CASSDQGTDSPLHF.

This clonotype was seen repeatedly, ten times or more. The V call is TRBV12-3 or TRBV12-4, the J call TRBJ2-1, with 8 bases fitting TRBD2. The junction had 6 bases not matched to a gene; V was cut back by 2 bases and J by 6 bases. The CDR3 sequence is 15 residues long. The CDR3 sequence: CASSLHPGGPNEQFF. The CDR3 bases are TGTGCCAGCAGTTTACATCCGGGAGGGCCCAATGAGCAGTTCTTC.

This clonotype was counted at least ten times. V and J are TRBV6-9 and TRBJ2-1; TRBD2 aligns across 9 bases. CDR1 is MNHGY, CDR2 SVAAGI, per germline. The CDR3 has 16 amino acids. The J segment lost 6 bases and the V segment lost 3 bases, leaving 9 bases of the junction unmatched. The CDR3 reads CASSYGGGRASNEQFF. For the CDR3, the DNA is TGTGCCAGCAGTTACGGGGGCGGGAGGGCCAGCAATGAGCAGTTCTTC.

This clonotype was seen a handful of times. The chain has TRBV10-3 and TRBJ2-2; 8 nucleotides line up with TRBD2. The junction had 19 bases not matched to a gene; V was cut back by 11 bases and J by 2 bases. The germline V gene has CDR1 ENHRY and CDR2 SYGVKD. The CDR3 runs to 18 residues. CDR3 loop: CAYRPASSGNLNTGELFF. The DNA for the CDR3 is TGTGCCTACCGTCCGGCGAGTAGCGGGAACTTAAACACCGGGGAGCTGTTTTTT.